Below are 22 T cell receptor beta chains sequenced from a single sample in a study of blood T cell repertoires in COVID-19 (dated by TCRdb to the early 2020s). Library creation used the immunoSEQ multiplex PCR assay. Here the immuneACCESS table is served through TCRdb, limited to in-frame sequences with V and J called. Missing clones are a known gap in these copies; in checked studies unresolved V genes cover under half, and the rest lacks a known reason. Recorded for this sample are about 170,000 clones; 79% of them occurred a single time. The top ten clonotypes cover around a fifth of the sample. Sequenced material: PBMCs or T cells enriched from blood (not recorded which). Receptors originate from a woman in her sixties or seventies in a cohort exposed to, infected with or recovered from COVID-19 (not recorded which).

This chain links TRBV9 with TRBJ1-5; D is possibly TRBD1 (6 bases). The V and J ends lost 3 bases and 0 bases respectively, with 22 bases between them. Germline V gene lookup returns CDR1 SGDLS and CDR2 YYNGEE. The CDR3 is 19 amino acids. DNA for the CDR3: TGTGCCAGCAGCGAAGACGCGGGCCCAGGGGAATATAGCAATCAGCCCCAGCATTTT. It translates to CASSEDAGPGEYSNQPQHF.

The CDR3 DNA sequence: TGTGCCAGCAGCTCCACCGGGGGGCCTGGGGAAAAACTGTTTTTT. Its protein is CASSSTGGPGEKLFF. The V gene is TRBV3-1 (or the pseudogene TRBV3-2), the J gene TRBJ1-4; D is perhaps TRBD1 (6 bases). The CDR3 runs 15 residues. Deletions cut 5 bases from V and 8 bases from J, with 18 bases between. CDR1 is LGHDT and CDR2 is YNNKEL in the germline V gene (reference sequence).

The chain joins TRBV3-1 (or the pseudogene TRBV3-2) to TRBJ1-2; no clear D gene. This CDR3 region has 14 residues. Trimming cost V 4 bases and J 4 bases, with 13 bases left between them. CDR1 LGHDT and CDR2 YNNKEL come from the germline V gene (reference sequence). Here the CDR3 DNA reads TGTGCCAGCAGCCCGGAGGCCAGCCCCTATGGCTACACCTTC. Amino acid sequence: CASSPEASPYGYTF.

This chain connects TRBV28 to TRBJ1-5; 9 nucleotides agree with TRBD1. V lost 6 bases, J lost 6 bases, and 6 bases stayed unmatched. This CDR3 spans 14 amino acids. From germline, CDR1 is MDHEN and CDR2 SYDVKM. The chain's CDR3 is CASRPTGGGQPQHF. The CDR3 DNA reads TGTGCCAGCAGGCCGACAGGGGGAGGTCAGCCCCAGCATTTT.

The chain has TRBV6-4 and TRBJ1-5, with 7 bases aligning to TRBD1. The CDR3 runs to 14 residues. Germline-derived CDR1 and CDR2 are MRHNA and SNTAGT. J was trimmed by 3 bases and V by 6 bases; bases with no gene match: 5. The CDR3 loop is CASSPGGLNQPQHF. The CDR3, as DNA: TGTGCCAGCAGCCCAGGGGGGCTCAATCAGCCCCAGCATTTT.

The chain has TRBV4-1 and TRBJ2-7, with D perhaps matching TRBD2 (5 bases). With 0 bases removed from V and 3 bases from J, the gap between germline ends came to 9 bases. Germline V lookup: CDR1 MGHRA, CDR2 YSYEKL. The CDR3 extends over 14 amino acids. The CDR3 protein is CASSQEAVFYEQYF. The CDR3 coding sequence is TGCGCCAGCAGCCAAGAAGCGGTTTTCTACGAGCAGTACTTC.

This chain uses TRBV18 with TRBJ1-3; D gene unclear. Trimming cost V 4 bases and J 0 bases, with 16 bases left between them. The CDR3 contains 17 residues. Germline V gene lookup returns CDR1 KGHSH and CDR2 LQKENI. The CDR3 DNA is TGTGCCAGCTCACTAACGACCCCCGAGGGCTCTGGAAACACCATATATTTT. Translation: CASSLTTPEGSGNTIYF.

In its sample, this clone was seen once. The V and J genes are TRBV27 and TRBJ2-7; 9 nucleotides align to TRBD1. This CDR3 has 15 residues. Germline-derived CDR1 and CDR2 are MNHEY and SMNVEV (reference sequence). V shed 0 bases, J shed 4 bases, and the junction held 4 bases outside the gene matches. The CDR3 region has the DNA TGTGCCAGCAGTTTATCTGGGACAGGGAGGTACGAGCAGTACTTC. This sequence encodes CASSLSGTGRYEQYF.

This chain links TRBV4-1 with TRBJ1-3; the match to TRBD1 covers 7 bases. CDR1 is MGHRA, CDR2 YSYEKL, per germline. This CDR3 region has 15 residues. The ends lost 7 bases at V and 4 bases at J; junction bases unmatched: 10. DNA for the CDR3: TGCGCCAGCACCAGTCCAGGGGGGTCGGGAAACACCATATATTTT. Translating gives CASTSPGGSGNTIYF.

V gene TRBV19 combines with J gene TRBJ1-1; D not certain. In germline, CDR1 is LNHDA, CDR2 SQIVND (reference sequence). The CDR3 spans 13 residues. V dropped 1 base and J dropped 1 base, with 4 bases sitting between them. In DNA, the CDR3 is TGTGCCAGTAGTATAGGAGGGAACACTGAAGCTTTCTTT. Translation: CASSIGGNTEAFF.

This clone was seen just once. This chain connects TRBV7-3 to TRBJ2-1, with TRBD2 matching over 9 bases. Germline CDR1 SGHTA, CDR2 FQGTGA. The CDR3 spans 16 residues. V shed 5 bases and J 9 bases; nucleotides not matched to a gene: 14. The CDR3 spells CASSPSGITLGAEQFF. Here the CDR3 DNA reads TGTGCCAGCAGCCCTAGCGGGATAACCCTTGGGGCTGAGCAGTTCTTC.

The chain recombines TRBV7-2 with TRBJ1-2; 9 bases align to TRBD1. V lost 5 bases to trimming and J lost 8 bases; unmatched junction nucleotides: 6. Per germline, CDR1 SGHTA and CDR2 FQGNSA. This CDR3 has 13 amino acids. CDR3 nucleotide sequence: TGTGCCAGCAGCCTGGGACAGGGCGGCGGCTACACCTTC. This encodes CASSLGQGGGYTF.

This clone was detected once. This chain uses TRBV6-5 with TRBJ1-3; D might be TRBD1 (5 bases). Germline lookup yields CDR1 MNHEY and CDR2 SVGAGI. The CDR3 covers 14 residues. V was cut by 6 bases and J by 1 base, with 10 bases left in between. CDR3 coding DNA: TGTGCCAGCAGCCCCGGGGGTTCTGGAAACACCATATATTTT. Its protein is CASSPGGSGNTIYF.

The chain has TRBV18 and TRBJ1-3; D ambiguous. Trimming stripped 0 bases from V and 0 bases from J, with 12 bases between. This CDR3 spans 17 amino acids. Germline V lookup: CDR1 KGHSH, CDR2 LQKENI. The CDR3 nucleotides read TGTGCCAGCTCACCACCCGGGGTAGGGCCCTCTGGAAACACCATATATTTT. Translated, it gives CASSPPGVGPSGNTIYF.

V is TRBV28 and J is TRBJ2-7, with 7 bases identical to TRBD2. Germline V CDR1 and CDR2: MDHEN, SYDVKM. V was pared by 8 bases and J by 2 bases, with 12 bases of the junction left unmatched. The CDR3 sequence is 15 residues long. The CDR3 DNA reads TGTGCCAGCGGCAATGTGGCTAGCGGACCCTACGAGCAGTACTTC. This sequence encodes CASGNVASGPYEQYF.

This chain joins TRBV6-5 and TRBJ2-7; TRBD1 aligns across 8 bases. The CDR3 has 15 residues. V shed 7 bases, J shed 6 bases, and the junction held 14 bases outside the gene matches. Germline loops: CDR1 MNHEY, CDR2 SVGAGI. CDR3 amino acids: CASKKLGQGYSEQYF. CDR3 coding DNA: TGTGCCAGCAAGAAACTCGGACAGGGATATAGCGAGCAGTACTTC.

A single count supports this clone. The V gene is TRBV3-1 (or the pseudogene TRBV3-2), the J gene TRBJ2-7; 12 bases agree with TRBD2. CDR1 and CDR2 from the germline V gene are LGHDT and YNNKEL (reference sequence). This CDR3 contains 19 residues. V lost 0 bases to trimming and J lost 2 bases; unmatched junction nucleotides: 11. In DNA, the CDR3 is TGTGCCAGCAGCCAAGACCCCAATCGCCTAGCGGGAGGGACCTACGAGCAGTACTTC. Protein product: CASSQDPNRLAGGTYEQYF.

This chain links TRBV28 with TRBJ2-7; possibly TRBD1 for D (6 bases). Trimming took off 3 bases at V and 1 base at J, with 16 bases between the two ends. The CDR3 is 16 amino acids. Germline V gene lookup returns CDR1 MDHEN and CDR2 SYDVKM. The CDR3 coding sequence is TGTGCCAGCAGTTTCTGGGGTGGGACAAGTTCCTACGAGCAGTACTTC. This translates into CASSFWGGTSSYEQYF.

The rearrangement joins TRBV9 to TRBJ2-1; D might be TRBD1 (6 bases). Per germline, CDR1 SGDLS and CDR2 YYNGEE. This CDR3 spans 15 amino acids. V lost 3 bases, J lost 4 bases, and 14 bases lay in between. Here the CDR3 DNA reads TGTGCCAGCAGCGCAAGTGGACAGCTATACAATGAGCAGTTCTTC. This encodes CASSASGQLYNEQFF.

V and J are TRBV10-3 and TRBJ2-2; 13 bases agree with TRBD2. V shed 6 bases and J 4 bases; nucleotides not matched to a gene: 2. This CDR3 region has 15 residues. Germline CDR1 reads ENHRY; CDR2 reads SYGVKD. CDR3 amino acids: CAISGLAGATGELFF. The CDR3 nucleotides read TGTGCCATCAGCGGACTAGCGGGAGCCACCGGGGAGCTGTTTTTT.

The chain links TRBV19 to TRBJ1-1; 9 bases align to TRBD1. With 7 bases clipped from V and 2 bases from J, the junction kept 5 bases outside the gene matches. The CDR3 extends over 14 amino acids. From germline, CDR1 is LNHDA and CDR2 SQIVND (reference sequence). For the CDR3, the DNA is TGTGCCAGTACCGAGGGACAGGGAAACACTGAAGCTTTCTTT. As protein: CASTEGQGNTEAFF.

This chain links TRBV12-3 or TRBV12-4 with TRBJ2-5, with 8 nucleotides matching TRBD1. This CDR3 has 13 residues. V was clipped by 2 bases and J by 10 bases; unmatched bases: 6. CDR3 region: CASSLRTGKNQYF. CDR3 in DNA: TGTGCCAGCAGTTTACGGACAGGGAAGAACCAGTACTTC.